This entry describes one T cell receptor (beta chain). This sample was included in a study of T-cell reconstitution after alpha-beta-depleted transplantation in children. V lost 3 bases and J lost 8, with 17 bases in between. The CDR3 runs 15 residues. Preparation of the TCRbeta library used unique molecular identifiers. TCRdb processed the PCR reads anew with MiXCR; each CDR3 protein has one entry. The sample comprises hundreds of thousands of distinct CDR3 sequences, under 15% of which are singletons, and around 5.8% rests with the top ten. The sequencing here drew on PBMCs from the stem cell graft donor, taken from the stem cell graft. The chain carries TRBV12-3 or TRBV12-4 and TRBJ2-1, with D tentatively TRBD2 (6 bases). The clonotype comes from a human donor who donated a stem cell graft to a child with combined immunodeficiency. DNA of the CDR3: TGTGCCAGCAGTTTCTTCGCGGGGCCGGGCGATGAGCAGTTCTTC. Translation: CASSFFAGPGDEQFF.